A single sample gave rise to the 21 T cell receptor beta chains below, sequenced in a study of blood T cell repertoires in COVID-19. Assay: immunoSEQ multiplex PCR; the TCRdb copy retains only in-frame clones and omits some. The table lists around 94,000 clones, about 80% of them singletons. The sequenced sample consisted of peripheral blood. The source of these receptors is a human donor in a cohort sampled during active COVID-19.

The V gene is TRBV3-1 (or the pseudogene TRBV3-2), the J gene TRBJ2-3; D gene uncertain. The length of the CDR3 is 13 residues. Germline values: CDR1 LGHDT, CDR2 YNNKEL (reference sequence). Trimming removed 0 bases at V and 4 bases at J, with 5 bases between. The CDR3 nucleotides are TGTGCCAGCAGCCAAGACGTCCCAGATACGCAGTATTTT. This codes for CASSQDVPDTQYF.

The chain is built from TRBV6-4 and TRBJ2-1; 8 bases agree with TRBD2. J was trimmed by 5 bases and V by 2 bases; bases with no gene match: 5. CDR1 and CDR2 (germline): MRHNA, SNTAGT. The CDR3 runs 15 residues. This CDR3 reads CASSDGSGSNNEQFF. The DNA for the CDR3 is TGTGCCAGCAGTGACGGAAGCGGGAGTAACAATGAGCAGTTCTTC.

The rearrangement joins TRBV28 to TRBJ2-7; 9 positions agree with TRBD1. The V gene's germline CDR1 is MDHEN and CDR2 SYDVKM. J lost 1 base, V lost 7 bases, and 5 bases had no gene match. The CDR3 totals 14 residues. As DNA, the CDR3 is TGTGCCAGCATACTGACAGGGGGGTCCTACGAGCAGTACTTC. The encoded protein is CASILTGGSYEQYF.

The V and J genes are TRBV5-4 and TRBJ2-3; D gene unclear. This CDR3 is built from 16 residues. Trimming left V 0 bases short and J 0 bases short, with 11 bases between. From germline, CDR1 is SGHNT and CDR2 YYREEE (reference sequence). This CDR3 is CASSLDRGPSTDTQYF. The CDR3 DNA sequence: TGTGCCAGCAGCTTGGACCGCGGCCCTAGCACAGATACGCAGTATTTT.

The chain recombines TRBV10-3 with TRBJ2-7; D not certain. Germline values: CDR1 ENHRY, CDR2 SYGVKD. The CDR3 sequence is 13 residues long. V lost 7 bases to trimming and J lost 2 bases, with 12 bases between them. CDR3: CAINANSAYEQYF. As DNA, the CDR3 is TGTGCCATCAATGCGAACTCTGCCTACGAGCAGTACTTC.

The V call is TRBV28, the J call TRBJ1-6, with 7 bases matching TRBD1. Germline V gene sequence: CDR1 MDHEN, CDR2 SYDVKM. This CDR3 has 13 amino acids. V was clipped by 9 bases and J by 7 bases; unmatched bases: 6. CDR3 protein: CASRDSLNSPLHF. In DNA, the CDR3 is TGTGCCAGTCGGGACAGCTTAAATTCACCCCTCCACTTT.

The CDR3 bases are TGTGCCAGCAGTTCCCCCCAGGGCCGTGGTCAGCCCCAGCATTTT. Translation: CASSSPQGRGQPQHF. This chain joins TRBV28 and TRBJ1-5; D is possibly TRBD1 (5 bases). The CDR3 has 15 residues. From germline, CDR1 is MDHEN and CDR2 SYDVKM. Trimming took off 4 bases at V and 6 bases at J, with 16 bases between the two ends.

The CDR3 loop reads CASSRASGNEKLFF. The CDR3 nucleotides read TGTGCCAGCAGCCGCGCGAGCGGAAATGAAAAACTGTTTTTT. The chain couples TRBV3-1 (or the pseudogene TRBV3-2) to TRBJ1-4; D is undetermined. From germline, CDR1 is LGHDT and CDR2 YNNKEL (reference sequence). The CDR3 spans 14 residues. The ends were cut back, 4 bases at V and 5 bases at J, with 11 bases in the middle.

The CDR3 loop is CASSSSPGDSSYEQYF. The DNA of the CDR3 is TGTGCCAGCAGTTCTTCCCCTGGGGACAGCTCCTACGAGCAGTACTTC. The rearrangement links TRBV5-5 to TRBJ2-7, with TRBD1 identical over 7 bases. The junction had 11 bases not matched to a gene; V was cut back by 5 bases and J by 0 bases. Germline CDR1 reads SGHKS; CDR2 reads YYEKEE (reference sequence). The CDR3 has 16 amino acids.

V gene TRBV28 combines with J gene TRBJ1-2; a possible D gene is TRBD1 (6 bases). CDR1 and CDR2 (germline): MDHEN, SYDVKM. Trimming stripped 2 bases from V and 6 bases from J, with 13 bases between. The CDR3 is made up of 14 amino acids. The DNA of the CDR3 is TGTGCCAGCAGTTTAGGTAACAGGGCCCATGGCTACACCTTC. Translation: CASSLGNRAHGYTF.

This sequence joins TRBV5-1 and TRBJ1-1, with 7 positions matching TRBD1. CDR1 and CDR2 from the germline V gene are SGHRS and YFSETQ. This CDR3 has 15 amino acids. V trimming: 4 bases; J trimming: 0 bases; junction bases outside the gene matches: 6. The CDR3 DNA reads TGCGCCAGCAGCCCCCAGACAGGGTTGAACACTGAAGCTTTCTTT. Translating gives CASSPQTGLNTEAFF.

The chain joins TRBV27 to TRBJ1-4, with 8 bases that match TRBD1. J gave up 5 bases and V 4 bases, and 3 bases lay outside the gene matches. The CDR3 consists of 14 residues. Germline CDR1 is MNHEY and CDR2 is SMNVEV (reference sequence). CDR3 residues: CASSSRTGNEKLFF. DNA of the CDR3: TGTGCCAGCAGTTCCAGGACAGGGAATGAAAAACTGTTTTTT.

The rearrangement uses TRBV29-1 and TRBJ2-7; D unclear. The CDR3 is 13 amino acids. Germline assignment: CDR1 SQVTM and CDR2 ANQGSEA. V gave up 7 bases and J gave up 5 bases, with 18 bases separating them. The CDR3 here is CSASGVDIDEQYF. In nucleotides, the CDR3 is TGCAGCGCCTCCGGAGTAGATATCGACGAGCAGTACTTC.

The gene calls are TRBV6-6 and TRBJ1-6, with unresolved D. CDR3 length: 18 amino acids. Trimming took 5 bases from V and 0 from J, leaving 17 bases between them. In germline, CDR1 is MNHNY, CDR2 SVGAGI (reference sequence). The CDR3 DNA reads TGTGCCAGCAGTCCCACCCCAGGCCCGAGCTCCTATAATTCACCCCTCCACTTT. Translating it yields CASSPTPGPSSYNSPLHF.

The chain carries TRBV12-3 or TRBV12-4 and TRBJ1-1, with D hard to call. CDR3 length: 13 residues. Trimming stripped 8 bases from V and 0 bases from J, with 10 bases between. DNA of the CDR3: TGTGCCAGCCAGAATACCATGAACACTGAAGCTTTCTTT. Translating it yields CASQNTMNTEAFF.

This clone was counted at least ten times. The rearrangement links TRBV28 to TRBJ2-7; 10 nucleotides line up with TRBD2. CDR3 length equals 15 residues. V lost 7 bases and J lost 2; bases outside the gene matches: 8. The V gene's germline CDR1 is MDHEN and CDR2 SYDVKM. In DNA, the CDR3 is TGTGCCAGCACTATAAGAGGACTAGCGGCCTACGAGCAGTACTTC. Protein: CASTIRGLAAYEQYF. Supplemented by reference TRBV28 and TRBJ2-7, the full variable domain reads DVKVTQSSRYLVKRTGEKVFLECVQDMDHENMFWYRQDPGLGLRLIYFSYDVKMKEKGDIPEGYSVSREKKERFSLILESASTNQTSMYLCASTIRGLAAYEQYFGPGTRLTVT.

This chain uses TRBV3-1 (or the pseudogene TRBV3-2) with TRBJ2-1; 13 bases align to TRBD2. In germline, CDR1 is LGHDT, CDR2 YNNKEL (reference sequence). V lost 1 base, J lost 9 bases, and 3 bases stayed unmatched. The CDR3 has 15 residues. CDR3 sequence: CASSQGLAGGSEQFF. CDR3 DNA sequence: TGTGCCAGCAGCCAAGGACTAGCGGGAGGTTCTGAGCAGTTCTTC.

The chain combines TRBV30 with TRBJ2-1; 11 bases map to TRBD2. The V gene's germline CDR1 is GTSNPN and CDR2 SVGIG (reference sequence). Unmatched junction bases numbered 7, after V lost 8 bases and J lost 7 bases. There are 13 residues in the CDR3. The CDR3 DNA sequence: TGTGCCGGTACTAGCGGGAGCTTAAATGAGCAGTTCTTC. Translated, it gives CAGTSGSLNEQFF.

J is TRBJ1-1 and V is TRBV10-3; no clear D gene. Per germline, CDR1 ENHRY and CDR2 SYGVKD. V lost 10 bases and J 0 bases, leaving 12 bases between the germline ends. This CDR3 comprises 13 residues. CDR3 sequence: CATMVRVNTEAFF. The CDR3 bases are TGTGCCACGATGGTCCGGGTGAACACTGAAGCTTTCTTT.

This chain links TRBV28 with TRBJ1-2; D is unclear. Germline V gene sequence: CDR1 MDHEN, CDR2 SYDVKM. V lost 11 bases and J 0 bases, leaving 13 bases between the germline ends. This CDR3 has 13 amino acids. CDR3 protein: CAGAGGANYGYTF. The DNA of the CDR3 is TGTGCCGGAGCCGGAGGAGCTAACTATGGCTACACCTTC.

The chain has TRBV14 and TRBJ1-1; D ambiguous. CDR3 size: 14 residues. Germline CDR1 reads SGHDN; CDR2 reads FVKESK. V gave up 0 bases and J gave up 1 base, with 6 bases separating them. CDR3 nucleotide sequence: TGTGCCAGCAGCCAAGAATACACGAACACTGAAGCTTTCTTT. Amino acids: CASSQEYTNTEAFF.